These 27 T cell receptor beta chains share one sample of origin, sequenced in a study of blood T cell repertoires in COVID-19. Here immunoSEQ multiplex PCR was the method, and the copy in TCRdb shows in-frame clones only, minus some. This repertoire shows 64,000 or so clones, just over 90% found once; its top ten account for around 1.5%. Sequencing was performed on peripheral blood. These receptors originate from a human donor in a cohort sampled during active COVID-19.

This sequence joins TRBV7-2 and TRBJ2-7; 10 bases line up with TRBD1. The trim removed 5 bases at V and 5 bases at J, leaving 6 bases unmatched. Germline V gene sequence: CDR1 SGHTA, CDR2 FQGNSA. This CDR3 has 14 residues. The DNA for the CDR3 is TGTGCCAGCAGCCTTGAGACAGGGGGCGACGAGCAGTACTTC. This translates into CASSLETGGDEQYF.

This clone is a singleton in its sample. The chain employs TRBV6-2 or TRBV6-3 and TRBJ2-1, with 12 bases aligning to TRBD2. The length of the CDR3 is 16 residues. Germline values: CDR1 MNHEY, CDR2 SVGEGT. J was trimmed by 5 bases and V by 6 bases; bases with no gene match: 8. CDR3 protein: CASSRLAGEPHNEQFF. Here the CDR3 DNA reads TGTGCCAGCAGCAGACTAGCGGGAGAACCCCACAATGAGCAGTTCTTC.

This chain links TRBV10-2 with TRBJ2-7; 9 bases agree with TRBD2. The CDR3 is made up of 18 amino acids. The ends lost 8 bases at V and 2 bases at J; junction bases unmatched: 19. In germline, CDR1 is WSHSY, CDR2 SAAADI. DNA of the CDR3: TGCGCCAGCCACTCCGGGACTAGCAAATGGTCCACAACCTACGAGCAGTACTTC. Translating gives CASHSGTSKWSTTYEQYF.

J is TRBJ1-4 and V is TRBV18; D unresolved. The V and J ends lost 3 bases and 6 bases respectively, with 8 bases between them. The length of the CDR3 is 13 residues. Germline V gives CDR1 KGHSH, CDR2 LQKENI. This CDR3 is CASSPKSDEKLFF. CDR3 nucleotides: TGTGCCAGCTCACCGAAATCGGATGAAAAACTGTTTTTT.

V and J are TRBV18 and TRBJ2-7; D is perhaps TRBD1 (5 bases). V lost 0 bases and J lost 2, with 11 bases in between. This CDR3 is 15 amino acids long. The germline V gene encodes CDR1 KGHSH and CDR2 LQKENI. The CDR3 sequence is CASSPPAGQAYEQYF. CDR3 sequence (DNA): TGTGCCAGCTCACCACCGGCAGGACAAGCCTACGAGCAGTACTTC.

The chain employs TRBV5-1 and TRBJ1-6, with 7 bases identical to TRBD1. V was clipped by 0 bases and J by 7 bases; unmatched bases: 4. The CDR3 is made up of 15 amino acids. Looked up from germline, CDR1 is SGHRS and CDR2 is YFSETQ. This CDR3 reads CASSLEGTVNSPLHF. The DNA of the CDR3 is TGCGCCAGCAGCTTGGAAGGGACAGTCAATTCACCCCTCCACTTT.

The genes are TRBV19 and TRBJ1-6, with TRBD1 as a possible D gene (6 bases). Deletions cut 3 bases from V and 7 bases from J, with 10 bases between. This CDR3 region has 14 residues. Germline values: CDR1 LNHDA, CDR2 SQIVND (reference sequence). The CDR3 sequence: CASSILQGNSPLHF. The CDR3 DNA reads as TGTGCCAGTAGTATCCTCCAGGGGAATTCACCCCTCCACTTT. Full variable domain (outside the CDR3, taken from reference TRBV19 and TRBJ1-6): DGGITQSPKYLFRKEGQNVTLSCEQNLNHDAMYWYRQDPGQGLRLIYYSQIVNDFQKGDIAEGYSVSREKKESFPLTVTSAQKNPTAFYLCASSILQGNSPLHFGNGTRLTVT.

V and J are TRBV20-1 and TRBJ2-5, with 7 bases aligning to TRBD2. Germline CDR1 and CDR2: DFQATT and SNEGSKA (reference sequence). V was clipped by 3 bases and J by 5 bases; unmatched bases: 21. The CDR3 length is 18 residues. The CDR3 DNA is TGCAGTGCTAGTTCCGCGGTAGCAAGTCCGGGGGGAGGGGAGACCCAGTACTTC. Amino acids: CSASSAVASPGGGETQYF.

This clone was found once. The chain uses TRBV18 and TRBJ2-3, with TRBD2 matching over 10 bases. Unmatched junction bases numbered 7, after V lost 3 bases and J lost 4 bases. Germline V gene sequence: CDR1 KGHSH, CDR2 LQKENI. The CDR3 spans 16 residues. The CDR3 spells CASSPGLAISADTQYF. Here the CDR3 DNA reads TGTGCCAGCTCACCGGGACTAGCGATTTCCGCAGATACGCAGTATTTT.

CDR3 bases: TGCGCCAGCGCGAGGGGGCTTGACGGAAACACCATATATTTT. Protein: CASARGLDGNTIYF. The gene calls are TRBV10-2 and TRBJ1-3, with TRBD1 identical over 7 bases. The germline gives CDR1 WSHSY, CDR2 SAAADI. V shed 8 bases and J 4 bases; nucleotides not matched to a gene: 8. The CDR3 covers 14 residues.

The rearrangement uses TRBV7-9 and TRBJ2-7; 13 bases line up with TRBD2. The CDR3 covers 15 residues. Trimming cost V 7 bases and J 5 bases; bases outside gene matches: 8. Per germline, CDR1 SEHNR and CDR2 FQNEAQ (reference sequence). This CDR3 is CASTSGLAGVDEQYF. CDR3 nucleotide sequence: TGTGCCAGCACCTCAGGACTAGCGGGAGTAGACGAGCAGTACTTC.

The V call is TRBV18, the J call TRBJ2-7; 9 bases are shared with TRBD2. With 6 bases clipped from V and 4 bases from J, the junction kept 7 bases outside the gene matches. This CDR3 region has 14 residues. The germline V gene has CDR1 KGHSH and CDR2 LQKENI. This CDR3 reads CASSPGTSSYEQYF. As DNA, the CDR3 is TGTGCCAGCTCCCCCGGGACTAGCTCTTACGAGCAGTACTTC.

The CDR3 nucleotides read TGTGCCAGCAGCGGGGGGACTAGCGGGATGCAAGAGACCCAGTACTTC. Residues: CASSGGTSGMQETQYF. V gene TRBV5-4 combines with J gene TRBJ2-5, with TRBD2 identical over 13 bases. CDR3 length equals 16 residues. The germline CDR1 and CDR2 sequences are SGHNT and YYREEE (reference sequence). V lost 4 bases and J lost 2; bases outside the gene matches: 5.

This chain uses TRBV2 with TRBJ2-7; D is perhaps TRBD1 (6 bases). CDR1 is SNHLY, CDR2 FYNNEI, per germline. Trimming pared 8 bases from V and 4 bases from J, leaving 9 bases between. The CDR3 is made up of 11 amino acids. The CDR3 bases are TGTGCCAGCGTGGGACATTACGAGCAGTACTTC. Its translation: CASVGHYEQYF.

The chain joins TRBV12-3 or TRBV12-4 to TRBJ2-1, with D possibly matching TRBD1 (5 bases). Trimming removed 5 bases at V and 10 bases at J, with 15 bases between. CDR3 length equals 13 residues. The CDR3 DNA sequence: TGTGCCAGCAGTCTTATCTCAGGGTCAGAGCAGTTCTTC. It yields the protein CASSLISGSEQFF.

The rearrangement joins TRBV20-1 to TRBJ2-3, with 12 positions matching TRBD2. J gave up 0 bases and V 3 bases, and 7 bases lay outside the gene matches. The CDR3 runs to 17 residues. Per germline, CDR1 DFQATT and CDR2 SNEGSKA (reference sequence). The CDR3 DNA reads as TGCAGTGCTAGTGGGGCCGGGACTAGCGGGAGCACAGATACGCAGTATTTT. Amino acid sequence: CSASGAGTSGSTDTQYF.

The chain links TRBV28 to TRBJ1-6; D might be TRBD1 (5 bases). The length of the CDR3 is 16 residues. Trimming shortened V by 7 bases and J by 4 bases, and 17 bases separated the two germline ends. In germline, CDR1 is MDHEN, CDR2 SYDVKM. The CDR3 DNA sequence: TGTGCCAGCACTCTCGCCAGGGATTTATATAATTCACCCCTCCACTTT. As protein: CASTLARDLYNSPLHF.

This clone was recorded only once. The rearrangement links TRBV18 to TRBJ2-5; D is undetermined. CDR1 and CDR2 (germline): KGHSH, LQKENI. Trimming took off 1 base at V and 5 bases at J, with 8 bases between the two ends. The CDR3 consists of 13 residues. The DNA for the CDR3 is TGTGCCAGCTCACCACAGAGTACTGAGACCCAGTACTTC. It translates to CASSPQSTETQYF.

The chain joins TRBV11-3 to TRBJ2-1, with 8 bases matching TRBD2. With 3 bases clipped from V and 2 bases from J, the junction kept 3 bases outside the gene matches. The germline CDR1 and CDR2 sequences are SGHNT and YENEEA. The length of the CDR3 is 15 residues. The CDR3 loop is CASSLARGAYNEQFF. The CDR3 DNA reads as TGTGCCAGCAGCTTGGCGCGGGGGGCCTACAATGAGCAGTTCTTC. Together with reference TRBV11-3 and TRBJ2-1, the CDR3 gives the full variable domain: EAGVVQSPRYKIIEKKQPVAFWCNPISGHNTLYWYLQNLGQGPELLIRYENEEAVDDSQLPKDRFSAERLKGVDSTLKIQPAELGDSAVYLCASSLARGAYNEQFFGPGTRLTVL.

CDR3 nucleotide sequence: TGTGCCAGCATGAGGCGTAGTGCCTACGAGCAGTACTTC. Translating gives CASMRRSAYEQYF. The rearrangement joins TRBV28 to TRBJ2-7; D not certain. The V gene lost 7 bases and the J gene lost 2 bases, with 12 bases spanning the gap. Germline V CDR1 and CDR2: MDHEN, SYDVKM. This CDR3 has 13 residues. Full variable domain (remainder filled in from reference TRBV28 and TRBJ2-7): DVKVTQSSRYLVKRTGEKVFLECVQDMDHENMFWYRQDPGLGLRLIYFSYDVKMKEKGDIPEGYSVSREKKERFSLILESASTNQTSMYLCASMRRSAYEQYFGPGTRLTVT.

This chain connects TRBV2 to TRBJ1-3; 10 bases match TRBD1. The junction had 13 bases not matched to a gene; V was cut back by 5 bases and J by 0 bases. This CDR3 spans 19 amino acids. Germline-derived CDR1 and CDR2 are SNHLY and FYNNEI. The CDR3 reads CASSLRDRGHPGSGNTIYF. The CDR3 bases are TGTGCCAGCAGTCTTCGGGACAGGGGCCACCCTGGCTCTGGAAACACCATATATTTT.

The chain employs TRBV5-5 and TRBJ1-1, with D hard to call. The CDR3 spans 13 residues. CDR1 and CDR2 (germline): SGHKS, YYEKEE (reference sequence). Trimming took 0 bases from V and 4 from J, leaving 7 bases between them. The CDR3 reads CASSLGPGTEAFF. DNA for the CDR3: TGTGCCAGCAGCTTGGGCCCAGGCACTGAAGCTTTCTTT.

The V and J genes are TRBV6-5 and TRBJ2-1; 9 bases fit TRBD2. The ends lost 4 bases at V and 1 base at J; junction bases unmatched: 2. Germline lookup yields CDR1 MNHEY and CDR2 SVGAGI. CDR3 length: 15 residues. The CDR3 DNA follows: TGTGCCAGCAGTTTAGCGGGAGTTTCCTACAATGAGCAGTTCTTC. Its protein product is CASSLAGVSYNEQFF.

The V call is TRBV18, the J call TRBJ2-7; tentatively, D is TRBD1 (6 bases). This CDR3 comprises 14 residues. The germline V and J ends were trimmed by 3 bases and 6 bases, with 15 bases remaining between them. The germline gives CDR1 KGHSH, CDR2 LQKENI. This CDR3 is CASSPERQVGEQYF. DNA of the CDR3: TGTGCCAGCTCACCCGAAAGACAGGTGGGCGAGCAGTACTTC.

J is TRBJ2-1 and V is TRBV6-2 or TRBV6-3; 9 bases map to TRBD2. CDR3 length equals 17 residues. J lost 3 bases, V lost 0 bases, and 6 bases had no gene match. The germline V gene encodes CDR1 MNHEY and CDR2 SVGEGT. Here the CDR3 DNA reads TGTGCCAGCAGTTACTCAGGTCCTAGCGGGATCTACAATGAGCAGTTCTTC. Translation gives CASSYSGPSGIYNEQFF.

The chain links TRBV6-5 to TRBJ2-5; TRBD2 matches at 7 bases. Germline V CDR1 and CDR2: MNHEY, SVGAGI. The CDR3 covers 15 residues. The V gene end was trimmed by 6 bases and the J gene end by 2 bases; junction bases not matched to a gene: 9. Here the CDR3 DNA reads TGTGCCAGCAGGCCGTCTGGGCGGGGGCAAGAGACCCAGTACTTC. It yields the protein CASRPSGRGQETQYF.

The CDR3 bases are TGTGCCAGCAGCTTATGGGGGGGCTCTGGGGCCAACGTCCTGACTTTC. It translates to CASSLWGGSGANVLTF. The rearrangement uses TRBV7-9 and TRBJ2-6; 7 bases agree with TRBD2. Germline CDR1 is SEHNR and CDR2 is FQNEAQ (reference sequence). Trimming cost V 2 bases and J 0 bases; bases outside gene matches: 1. The length of the CDR3 is 16 residues.